This TCR beta chain came from a study of blood T cells in healthy people across ages. The CDR3 runs to 12 residues. A sample-barcoded 5' primer and a J-beta primer mix were used in a second PCR of about 7 to 12 cycles. Researchers report that a template-switch adaptor with 12 random nucleotides tagged each cDNA molecule. TCRdb redid the calling of the 5' RACE reads with MiXCR, one entry per CDR3 protein. The sample comprises fewer than 2,000,000 distinct CDR3 sequences, about two fifths of which are singletons, and 23% rests with the top ten. The sample, approximately 10 milliliters of peripheral blood, was drawn from each donor. Study observations and caveats: While age rose, TCR beta diversity per million T cells dropped in a roughly linear way.

This clonotype was found a few times. The antigen remains undetermined. One junction end disagrees with the germline gene, perhaps due to a read error. The receptor comes from a human donor in good health. V and J are TRBV12-3 or TRBV12-4 and TRBJ2-7; D perhaps matches TRBD1 (5 bases). The sequencing sample was made of blood. CDR3 nucleotides: TGTGCCGGCAGTTTGGTTACAGGCCGGGTGTACTTC. This translates into CAGSLVTGRVYF.